This T cell receptor (beta chain) derives from a study of T cell clonality in common variable immunodeficiency. V was cut by 2 bases and J by 1 base, with 12 bases left in between. The CDR3 covers 15 residues. Germline values: CDR1 SGHRS, CDR2 YFSETQ. This clone was observed a few times. Its antigen is as yet unknown. Sequencing ends 3 residues short of the CDR3 end; the germline J gene provides the rest. Study conclusions and caveats: Common variable immunodeficiency TCR beta sequences reportedly had fewer deletions and N-nucleotide insertions.

Only in-frame clones appear in the TCRdb table, and some are missing; sequencing was by immunoSEQ multiplex PCR. The sample is made up of 25,000 to 30,000 clones, none counted only once. The chain joins TRBV5-1 to TRBJ2-5; D may be TRBD2 (5 bases). Sequenced material: peripheral blood mononuclear cells. This sequence originates from a human donor with common variable immunodeficiency. CDR3 in amino acids: CASSFGVKGQETQYF. CDR3 DNA (partial): TGCGCCAGCAGCTTCGGGGTAAAGGGCCAAGAGACC.